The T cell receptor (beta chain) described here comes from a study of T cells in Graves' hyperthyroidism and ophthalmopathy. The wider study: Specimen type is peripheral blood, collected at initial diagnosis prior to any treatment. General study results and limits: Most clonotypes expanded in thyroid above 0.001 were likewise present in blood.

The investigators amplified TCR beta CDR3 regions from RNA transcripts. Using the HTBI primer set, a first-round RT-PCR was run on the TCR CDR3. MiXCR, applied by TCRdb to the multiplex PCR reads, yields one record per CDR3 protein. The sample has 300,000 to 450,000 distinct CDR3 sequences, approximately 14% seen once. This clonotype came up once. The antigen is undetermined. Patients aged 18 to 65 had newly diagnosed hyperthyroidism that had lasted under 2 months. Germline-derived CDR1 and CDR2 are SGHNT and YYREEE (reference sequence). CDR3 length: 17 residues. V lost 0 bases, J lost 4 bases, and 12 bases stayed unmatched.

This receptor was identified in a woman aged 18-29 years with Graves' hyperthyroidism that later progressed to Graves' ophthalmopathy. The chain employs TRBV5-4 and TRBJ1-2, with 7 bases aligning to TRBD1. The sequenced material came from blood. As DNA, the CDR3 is TGTGCCAGCAGCTTGGGAGGGGCAGGGGGGGTAGGCTATGGCTACACCTTC. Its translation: CASSLGGAGGVGYGYTF.